The T cell receptor (beta chain) described here comes from a study of blood T cell repertoires in COVID-19. Study details: The samples span acute and convalescent COVID-19 from the United States, Italy and Spain. The analysed material was cDNA or gDNA that came from T cells, B-cell-depleted T cells, or PBMCs.

The CDR3 has 13 amino acids. Germline V gene sequence: CDR1 MDHEN, CDR2 SYDVKM. V lost 6 bases, J lost 0 bases, and 9 bases lay in between. Study processing details: Scientists estimated how many nucleated cells there were by amplifying reference gene primers. Libraries were prepared by immunoSEQ multiplex PCR; TCRdb keeps only in-frame clonotypes and omits some of them. V and J calls and clone size are those listed in that table; D and trimming were worked out from the DNA. The sample holds about 37,000 clones, 85% to 90% seen once. The sequence was collected from a man in his sixties or seventies with acute or convalescent COVID-19. This chain uses TRBV28 with TRBJ2-7; no clear D gene. Sequenced input: peripheral blood. The CDR3 region has the DNA TGTGCCAGCAGACTCCCTAGCTCCTACGAGCAGTACTTC. Translated: CASRLPSSYEQYF.